Below, 9 T cell receptor beta chains from the same sample are listed, as sequenced in a study of T cell responses to AZD1222 COVID-19 vaccine. Generated by immunoSEQ multiplex PCR, the TCRdb table keeps only in-frame clones and is missing some. The data contain some 80,000 clones, roughly nine tenths of them singletons. Here the sequenced sample was peripheral blood, taken 28 days after the second AZD1222 dose. These receptors were obtained from an adult who received the AZD1222 COVID-19 vaccine.

This chain connects TRBV19 to TRBJ2-1; 10 positions agree with TRBD1. The CDR3 totals 15 residues. V trimming: 4 bases; J trimming: 7 bases; junction bases outside the gene matches: 7. CDR1 is LNHDA, CDR2 SQIVND, per germline (reference sequence). CDR3 coding DNA: TGTGCCAGTAGTACGAGACAGGGGGCCGGGAATGAGCAGTTCTTC. Translating it yields CASSTRQGAGNEQFF. The full variable domain, rest sourced from reference TRBV19 and TRBJ2-1, is DGGITQSPKYLFRKEGQNVTLSCEQNLNHDAMYWYRQDPGQGLRLIYYSQIVNDFQKGDIAEGYSVSREKKESFPLTVTSAQKNPTAFYLCASSTRQGAGNEQFFGPGTRLTVL.

The rearrangement links TRBV12-3 or TRBV12-4 to TRBJ1-2; perhaps TRBD1 as D (6 bases). CDR3 length: 13 residues. Deletions cut 3 bases from V and 8 bases from J, with 13 bases between. CDR3 coding DNA: TGTGCCAGCAGTTTGTGGGGGGCGGGCGGCTACACCTTC. Protein sequence: CASSLWGAGGYTF.

The gene calls are TRBV3-1 (or the pseudogene TRBV3-2) and TRBJ1-5; no firm D call. The germline V gene has CDR1 LGHDT and CDR2 YNNKEL (reference sequence). V lost 1 base to trimming and J lost 0 bases, with 4 bases between them. This CDR3 region has 14 residues. The CDR3: CASSQGASNQPQHF. The DNA of the CDR3 is TGTGCCAGCAGCCAAGGGGCTAGCAATCAGCCCCAGCATTTT.

The chain is built from TRBV7-2 and TRBJ1-1; D not certain. Trimming took 1 base from V and 5 from J, leaving 8 bases between them. CDR1 SGHTA and CDR2 FQGNSA come from the germline V gene. This CDR3 spans 13 amino acids. Here the CDR3 reads CASSLGIGTEAFF. DNA for the CDR3: TGTGCCAGCAGCTTAGGGATCGGTACTGAAGCTTTCTTT. Drawing the rest from reference TRBV7-2 and TRBJ1-1, the complete variable domain is GAGVSQSPSNKVTEKGKDVELRCDPISGHTALYWYRQSLGQGLEFLIYFQGNSAPDKSGLPSDRFSAERTGGSVSTLTIQRTQQEDSAVYLCASSLGIGTEAFFGQGTRLTVV.

This clone appeared a single time. The rearrangement uses TRBV11-3 and TRBJ2-3, with D perhaps given as TRBD1 or TRBD2 (5 bases each). V was trimmed by 3 bases and J by 2 bases, leaving 9 bases between them. The CDR3 covers 14 residues. Germline V CDR1 and CDR2: SGHNT, YENEEA. The CDR3 nucleotides are TGTGCCAGCAGCTTCATGGGGGACACAGATACGCAGTATTTT. Translating it yields CASSFMGDTDTQYF. The whole variable domain, remainder taken from reference TRBV11-3 and TRBJ2-3, is EAGVVQSPRYKIIEKKQPVAFWCNPISGHNTLYWYLQNLGQGPELLIRYENEEAVDDSQLPKDRFSAERLKGVDSTLKIQPAELGDSAVYLCASSFMGDTDTQYFGPGTRLTVL.

This chain links TRBV3-1 (or the pseudogene TRBV3-2) with TRBJ2-7, with 12 bases that match TRBD2. CDR3 length equals 14 residues. Germline CDR1 and CDR2: LGHDT and YNNKEL (reference sequence). Losses at the gene ends were 2 bases for V and 6 bases for J; bases not matched to a gene: 2. CDR3 DNA: TGTGCCAGCAGCCAACTAGCGGGGGGGTCCGAGCAGTACTTC. Translating gives CASSQLAGGSEQYF.

This chain links TRBV6-2 or TRBV6-3 with TRBJ1-5, with 7 bases fitting TRBD1. CDR1 is MNHEY and CDR2 is SVGEGT in the germline V gene. The CDR3 loop spans 15 amino acids. Trimming removed 5 bases from V and 5 bases from J; junction bases left unmatched: 9. CDR3: CASSPLDRVYQPQHF. In DNA, the CDR3 is TGTGCCAGCAGTCCACTTGACAGGGTCTATCAGCCCCAGCATTTT.

The chain uses TRBV19 and TRBJ1-5; D is possibly TRBD1 (6 bases). Germline V CDR1 and CDR2: LNHDA, SQIVND (reference sequence). CDR3 length: 16 residues. Trimming took 0 bases from V and 5 from J, leaving 14 bases between them. CDR3 in amino acids: CASSIEGGGTHQPQHF. CDR3 bases: TGTGCCAGTAGTATAGAAGGGGGGGGCACCCATCAGCCCCAGCATTTT. The full variable domain, completed using reference TRBV19 and TRBJ1-5, is DGGITQSPKYLFRKEGQNVTLSCEQNLNHDAMYWYRQDPGQGLRLIYYSQIVNDFQKGDIAEGYSVSREKKESFPLTVTSAQKNPTAFYLCASSIEGGGTHQPQHFGDGTRLSIL.

V is TRBV6-2 or TRBV6-3 and J is TRBJ1-5; TRBD1 matches 8 bases. Germline lookup yields CDR1 MNHEY and CDR2 SVGEGT. With V trimmed by 5 bases and J by 7 bases, 13 bases remained unmatched. CDR3 length: 16 residues. The CDR3 DNA follows: TGTGCCAGCAGTCTCCCAACAGGGGGAATCGGGCAGCCCCAGCATTTT. Translation gives CASSLPTGGIGQPQHF.